These 28 T cell receptor beta chains share one sample of origin, sequenced in a study of T cells expressing NK-cell markers. TCRdb reanalyzed the 5' RACE reads, giving one entry per CDR3 protein sequence and no DNA. In total, the table holds 550,000 to 600,000 distinct CDR3 sequences. Material: blood T cells: a sorted CD56 or NKG2C T cell subset, CD4+ or CD8+ T cells, or bulk PBMC T cells (not recorded which). The receptors come from a man aged 18-30 years in good health.

The V gene is TRBV5-1, the J gene TRBJ1-1; TCRdb names TRBD1, which stays unverified in the absence of DNA. Germline CDR1 is SGHRS and CDR2 is YFSETQ. CDR3 length: 13 residues. The CDR3 loop reads CASRGTGVTEAFF.

The chain combines TRBV12-3 or TRBV12-4 with TRBJ2-5; TCRdb returns TRBD1, unconfirmable since there is no DNA. The CDR3 extends over 15 amino acids. The CDR3: CASSHSRDREETQYF.

The CDR3 loop is CASSSGGRPQETQYF. V usage is TRBV12-3 or TRBV12-4 and J usage is TRBJ2-5; TCRdb outputs TRBD2, but without DNA this stays unchecked. This CDR3 is 15 amino acids long.

V gene TRBV18 combines with J gene TRBJ1-2; the D gene TCRdb calls, TRBD1, cannot be checked with no DNA. CDR3 size: 17 residues. Germline lookup yields CDR1 KGHSH and CDR2 LQKENI. CDR3 protein: CASSPQTTGTGMGGYTF.

The chain carries TRBV4-2 and TRBJ2-7. The CDR3 has 14 residues. Germline lookup yields CDR1 LGHNA and CDR2 YNFKEQ. CDR3 loop: CASSLQEVSYEQYF.

This chain uses TRBV25-1 with TRBJ2-1; TCRdb gives TRBD2 as the D gene, but with no DNA this cannot be confirmed. CDR1 and CDR2 (germline): MGHDK, SYGVNS. This CDR3 is 19 amino acids long. The CDR3 loop is CASSDTPSSGRPSYNEQFF.

V gene TRBV5-1 combines with J gene TRBJ2-3; there is no DNA to check the TCRdb D call of TRBD1. Germline V gene data show CDR1 as SGHRS and CDR2 as YFSETQ. This CDR3 is 18 amino acids long. CDR3 loop: CASSWGTGALNPSDTQYF.

The chain is built from TRBV15 and TRBJ1-3. CDR3 length equals 18 residues. Germline V gene data show CDR1 as LNHNV and CDR2 as YYDKDF (reference sequence). CDR3 sequence: CATSRELLTASSGNTIYF.

V usage is TRBV12-3 or TRBV12-4 and J usage is TRBJ2-3; no DNA is available, so the TRBD2 call from TCRdb remains unchecked. This CDR3 has 14 residues. The CDR3: CASSLARRADTQYF.

J is TRBJ1-4 and V is TRBV18. The CDR3 runs 16 residues. Germline V gene lookup returns CDR1 KGHSH and CDR2 LQKENI. CDR3 amino acids: CASSPPGWGGDEKLFF.

The chain is built from TRBV24-1 and TRBJ1-5. The CDR3 is 16 residues long. Per the germline V gene, CDR1 is KGHDR and CDR2 is SFDVKD. This CDR3 reads CATSGSQEGSNQPQHF.

V gene TRBV7-9 combines with J gene TRBJ2-1. The CDR3 spans 14 residues. Germline V gives CDR1 SEHNR, CDR2 FQNEAQ (reference sequence). CDR3 sequence reads: CASPNGHYYNEQFF.

This sequence joins TRBV27 and TRBJ1-5; there is no DNA to check the TCRdb D call of TRBD1. The CDR3 spans 16 residues. Germline loops: CDR1 MNHEY, CDR2 SMNVEV (reference sequence). The CDR3 is CASSLEGQGAGQPQHF.

The genes are TRBV5-1 and TRBJ1-2. The CDR3 has 13 residues. The germline CDR1 and CDR2 sequences are SGHRS and YFSETQ. The CDR3 spells CASSWDSGYGYTF.

The chain carries TRBV20-1 and TRBJ2-3; checking the TCRdb D call of TRBD2 is not possible without DNA. The CDR3 is made up of 19 amino acids. Germline CDR1 and CDR2: DFQATT and SNEGSKA (reference sequence). This CDR3 reads CSARDGSSIAGGSPDTQYF.

CDR3 region: CASSAIAGLPNTGELFF. This chain uses TRBV9 with TRBJ2-2; TCRdb names TRBD1, which stays unverified in the absence of DNA. The CDR3 sequence is 17 residues long. Germline V CDR1 and CDR2: SGDLS, YYNGEE.

This chain connects TRBV7-8 to TRBJ2-7. Per germline, CDR1 SGHVS and CDR2 FQNEAQ. The CDR3 consists of 13 residues. The CDR3 here is CASSLRRAYEQYF.

The rearrangement links TRBV6-1 to TRBJ1-4; the TCRdb call, TRBD1, lacks DNA for checking. The length of the CDR3 is 16 residues. Germline V gene sequence: CDR1 MNHNS, CDR2 SASEGT. Here the CDR3 reads CASRKSGGATNEKLFF.

V gene TRBV4-3 combines with J gene TRBJ2-3; as DNA is missing, the TRBD2 call by TCRdb cannot be tested. The CDR3 extends over 16 amino acids. CDR1 is LGHNA and CDR2 is YSLEER in the germline V gene. Here the CDR3 reads CASSQLSGSPPDTQYF.

The V and J genes are TRBV12-5 and TRBJ2-5; TCRdb returns TRBD2, unconfirmable since there is no DNA. Germline CDR1 reads LGHNT; CDR2 reads FRNRAP. CDR3 length: 18 amino acids. The CDR3 sequence is CASGLERSGTSGRETQYF.

The chain combines TRBV2 with TRBJ1-5. This CDR3 has 14 residues. Germline CDR1 is SNHLY and CDR2 is FYNNEI. CDR3: CASSRDSRNQPQHF.

The chain joins TRBV20-1 to TRBJ1-5; the TCRdb D gene call, TRBD1, has no DNA to confirm it. CDR3 length equals 15 residues. Per the germline V gene, CDR1 is DFQATT and CDR2 is SNEGSKA (reference sequence). CDR3 protein: CSARSGAVGNQPQHF.

This rearrangement joins TRBV7-3 to TRBJ2-1; absent DNA, TCRdb's TRBD2 call cannot be checked. Germline CDR1 and CDR2: SGHTA and FQGTGA. This CDR3 contains 17 residues. CDR3 loop: CASSPRRRASGYNEQFF.

The rearrangement links TRBV27 to TRBJ2-7; no DNA is available, so the TRBD2 call from TCRdb remains unchecked. This CDR3 is 12 amino acids long. The germline CDR1 and CDR2 sequences are MNHEY and SMNVEV (reference sequence). CDR3 region: CASGYSGYEQYF.

CDR3 region: CASSNSPGTVANVLTF. The J gene is TRBJ2-6, the V gene TRBV3-1; the TCRdb D gene call, TRBD1, has no DNA to confirm it. Germline values: CDR1 LGHDT, CDR2 YNNKEL (reference sequence). CDR3 size: 16 residues.

This chain joins TRBV10-3 and TRBJ2-7. Germline V lookup: CDR1 ENHRY, CDR2 SYGVKD. The CDR3 is 15 amino acids. CDR3 residues: CAISEATRVPYEQYF.

The chain couples TRBV12-3 or TRBV12-4 to TRBJ2-4. The CDR3 length is 14 residues. CDR3 sequence reads: CASSAVRDQNIQYF.

The V call is TRBV18, the J call TRBJ2-7. The CDR3 extends over 16 amino acids. CDR1 and CDR2 from the germline V gene are KGHSH and LQKENI. CDR3 region: CASSPRFGSLSYEQYF.